This is a list of T cell receptor beta chains from one sample in a study of cytomegalovirus exposure and HLA in healthy donors. Sequencing used immunoSEQ multiplex PCR; TCRdb keeps in-frame clones, though not all of them. This table has fewer than 250,000 clones, 77% appearing once. The source material was PBMCs. These receptors came from a woman aged 25-40 years in good health and CMV-seropositive. Each CDR3 is given with its conserved first and last residue. The order of the fields is J gene, clone size, V gene, D gene, CDR3 protein, CDR3 DNA. The D gene is left open where the match is weak. Expanded clones get a size class; other rows say once, few or many, or leave the size out.

TRBJ2-5,.,TRBV10-3,.,CAISESNQYQETQYF,TGTGCCATCAGTGAGTCCAACCAGTACCAAGAGACCCAGTACTTC
TRBJ1-1,once,TRBV28,.,CASSGSEVVNTEAFF,TGTGCCAGCAGTGGGTCCGAGGTGGTGAACACTGAAGCTTTCTTT
TRBJ2-2,.,TRBV7-2,.,CASSLWYSRITGELFF,TGTGCCAGCAGCTTATGGTATTCCAGAATCACCGGGGAGCTGTTTTTT
TRBJ2-5,.,TRBV9,.,CASSVPGETQYF,TGTGCCAGCAGCGTCCCAGGAGAGACCCAGTACTTC
TRBJ1-5,.,TRBV28,TRBD1,CASSLRTGAYSNQPQHF,TGTGCCAGCAGTCTCCGGACAGGGGCGTATAGCAATCAGCCCCAGCATTTT
TRBJ2-7,.,TRBV4-1,.,CASSPRLLDVAASEQYF,TGCGCCAGCAGCCCACGACTGCTGGATGTAGCGGCGAGCGAGCAGTACTTC
TRBJ2-3,.,TRBV7-9,.,CASSSPGTDTQYF,TGTGCCAGCAGCTCACCAGGGACAGATACGCAGTATTTT
TRBJ2-7,.,TRBV14,.,CASSQEGTVPSYEQYF,TGTGCCAGCAGCCAAGAAGGAACAGTTCCCTCCTACGAGCAGTACTTC
TRBJ2-3,.,TRBV5-1,.,CASSLEQYTDTQYF,TGCGCCAGCAGCTTGGAACAGTACACAGATACGCAGTATTTT
TRBJ2-7,.,TRBV18,TRBD2,CASSAGTSGYEQYF,TGTGCCAGCTCGGCCGGGACTAGCGGCTACGAGCAGTACTTC
TRBJ2-5,.,TRBV5-1,TRBD2,CASSLAREGETQYF,TGCGCCAGCAGCTTGGCCCGGGAGGGGGAGACCCAGTACTTC